The 5 T cell receptor beta chains given below trace back to one sample, sequenced in a study of cytomegalovirus exposure and HLA in healthy donors. The study ran its PCR with 60 Vbeta and 13 Jbeta primers. Using immunoSEQ multiplex PCR, the repertoire was profiled, and TCRdb retains in-frame clones only, with some absent. The sample lists some 90,000 clones, around 73% occurring once. Sequenced: PBMCs. Receptors originate from a woman between 40 and 55 years old in good health and CMV-seronegative.

The J gene is TRBJ2-2, the V gene TRBV10-2; 10 bases map to TRBD2. V dropped 8 bases and J dropped 3; count of bases not matched to a gene: 9. Per the germline V gene, CDR1 is WSHSY and CDR2 is SAAADI. The CDR3 length is 16 residues. The CDR3 DNA follows: TGCGCCAGCCTACGTCAAGCGGGAGGGTACACCGGGGAGCTGTTTTTT. Translated, it gives CASLRQAGGYTGELFF.

This chain joins TRBV6-1 and TRBJ2-1; 8 bases agree with TRBD2. Germline CDR1 and CDR2: MNHNS and SASEGT. This CDR3 contains 14 residues. Losses at the gene ends were 7 bases for V and 12 bases for J; bases not matched to a gene: 14. In DNA, the CDR3 is TGTGCCAGCAACCTGGGACTAGTATTATGGAGGCAGTTCTTC. Protein: CASNLGLVLWRQFF.

V is TRBV7-2 and J is TRBJ2-7; D is possibly TRBD1 (5 bases). V was pared by 2 bases and J by 5 bases, with 10 bases between. The CDR3 is 13 amino acids. The germline CDR1 and CDR2 sequences are SGHTA and FQGNSA. The CDR3 here is CASSLPPGHEQYF. In DNA form, the CDR3 reads TGTGCCAGCAGCTTACCCCCAGGGCACGAGCAGTACTTC.

This chain uses TRBV7-6 with TRBJ2-6; TRBD2 matches 7 bases. V was pared by 5 bases and J by 3 bases, with 7 bases of the junction left unmatched. Per the germline V gene, CDR1 is SGHVS and CDR2 is FNYEAQ. The CDR3 covers 16 residues. This CDR3 is CASSLGLVSGANVLTF. In nucleotides, the CDR3 is TGTGCCAGCAGCCTAGGACTAGTAAGTGGGGCCAACGTCCTGACTTTC.

The chain employs TRBV5-1 and TRBJ2-7; D is uncertain. V lost 4 bases and J lost 3, with 8 bases in between. The CDR3 runs 12 residues. Germline V gene lookup returns CDR1 SGHRS and CDR2 YFSETQ. The CDR3 nucleotides read TGCGCCAGCAGCACCGGTCGCTACGAGCAGTACTTC. It translates to CASSTGRYEQYF. The whole variable domain, remainder taken from reference TRBV5-1 and TRBJ2-7, is KAGVTQTPRYLIKTRGQQVTLSCSPISGHRSVSWYQQTPGQGLQFLFEYFSETQRNKGNFPGRFSGRQFSNSRSEMNVSTLELGDSALYLCASSTGRYEQYFGPGTRLTVT.